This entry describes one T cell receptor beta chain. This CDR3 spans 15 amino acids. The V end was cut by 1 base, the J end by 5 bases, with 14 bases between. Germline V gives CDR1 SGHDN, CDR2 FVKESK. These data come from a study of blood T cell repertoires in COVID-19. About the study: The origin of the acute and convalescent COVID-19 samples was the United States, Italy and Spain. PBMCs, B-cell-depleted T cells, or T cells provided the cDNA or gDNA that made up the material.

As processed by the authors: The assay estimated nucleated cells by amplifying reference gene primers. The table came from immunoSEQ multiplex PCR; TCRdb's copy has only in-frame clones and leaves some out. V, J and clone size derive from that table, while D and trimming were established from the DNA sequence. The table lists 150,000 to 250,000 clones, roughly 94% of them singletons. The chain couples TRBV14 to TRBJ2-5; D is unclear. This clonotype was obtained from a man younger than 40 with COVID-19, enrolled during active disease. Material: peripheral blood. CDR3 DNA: TGTGCCAGCAGCCAAGTCGGCGGCTCTTGGGAGACCCAGTACTTC. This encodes CASSQVGGSWETQYF.